One and the same sample provided the 18 T cell receptor beta chains below, sequenced in a study of blood T cell repertoires in COVID-19. Repertoires were generated with immunoSEQ multiplex PCR, while TCRdb's copy carries only in-frame clones and drops some. The sample shows approximately 150,000 clones, around 82% of them seen only once. The sequenced sample was peripheral blood. The source is a human donor with acute or convalescent COVID-19. The donor label of this sample is uncertain.

The CDR3 loop is CASSLEGRGWGGYTF. The CDR3 DNA reads as TGTGCCAGCAGCTTAGAGGGAAGGGGTTGGGGCGGCTACACCTTC. The V gene is TRBV7-2, the J gene TRBJ1-2, with D possibly TRBD1 on 5 matching bases. V was clipped by 1 base and J by 8 bases, with 17 bases between them. Germline CDR1 SGHTA, CDR2 FQGNSA. The length of the CDR3 is 15 residues.

The V gene is TRBV27, the J gene TRBJ1-2, with TRBD1 as a possible D gene (6 bases). Germline lookup yields CDR1 MNHEY and CDR2 SMNVEV (reference sequence). Trimming took 6 bases from V and 7 from J, leaving 18 bases between them. The CDR3 length is 14 residues. DNA for the CDR3: TGTGCCAGCAGCCGTACGGGGGGGCTGTTTGGCTACACCTTC. Translating gives CASSRTGGLFGYTF.

V usage is TRBV6-1 and J usage is TRBJ2-2; perhaps TRBD2 as D (5 bases). The length of the CDR3 is 16 residues. From germline, CDR1 is MNHNS and CDR2 SASEGT. The V gene lost 0 bases and the J gene lost 7 bases, with 15 bases spanning the gap. CDR3 amino acids: CASSEASLAMSGELFF. The CDR3 DNA reads as TGTGCCAGCAGTGAAGCAAGCCTAGCAATGAGCGGGGAGCTGTTTTTT.

The chain employs TRBV29-1 and TRBJ2-7, with D possibly matching TRBD1 (6 bases). This CDR3 has 15 residues. The V gene's germline CDR1 is SQVTM and CDR2 ANQGSEA. Trimming shortened V by 3 bases and J by 0 bases, and 15 bases separated the two germline ends. DNA of the CDR3: TGCAGCGTTGAGGGGGCAGGTCAGAGCTCCTACGAGCAGTACTTC. Its translation: CSVEGAGQSSYEQYF.

This chain joins TRBV5-4 and TRBJ1-2; tentatively, D is TRBD1 (5 bases). The CDR3 runs to 13 residues. Germline V gives CDR1 SGHNT, CDR2 YYREEE (reference sequence). Trimming shortened V by 2 bases and J by 5 bases, and 10 bases separated the two germline ends. The DNA for the CDR3 is TGTGCCAGCAGCTTCCAGGGTGGGTATGGCTACACCTTC. The encoded protein is CASSFQGGYGYTF.

The chain uses TRBV6-1 and TRBJ2-3, with D perhaps TRBD2 (6 bases). This CDR3 has 13 amino acids. CDR1 and CDR2 (germline): MNHNS, SASEGT. The ends were cut back, 1 base at V and 7 bases at J, with 9 bases in the middle. The CDR3 here is CASSEVGGNTQYF. CDR3 nucleotide sequence: TGTGCCAGCAGTGAAGTCGGGGGAAATACGCAGTATTTT.

The J gene is TRBJ1-3, the V gene TRBV6-5, with D hard to call. Germline CDR1 reads MNHEY; CDR2 reads SVGAGI. This CDR3 spans 13 amino acids. Trimming left V 4 bases short and J 3 bases short, with 7 bases between. CDR3 protein: CASSLEGGNTIYF. CDR3 coding DNA: TGTGCCAGCAGTTTAGAGGGTGGAAACACCATATATTTT.

This clone is a singleton in its sample. The rearrangement uses TRBV18 and TRBJ1-2; TRBD1 might be the D (6 bases). Germline V gene sequence: CDR1 KGHSH, CDR2 LQKENI. The CDR3 covers 14 residues. Trimming took 2 bases from V and 4 from J, leaving 11 bases between them. The chain's CDR3 is CASSPGRGAYGYTF. CDR3 DNA: TGTGCCAGCTCACCAGGCAGGGGTGCCTATGGCTACACCTTC.

J is TRBJ1-1 and V is TRBV10-1, with 9 bases matching TRBD1. This CDR3 region has 16 residues. V was clipped by 2 bases and J by 6 bases; unmatched bases: 10. From germline, CDR1 is WNHNN and CDR2 SYGVQD (reference sequence). The CDR3 bases are TGCGCCAGCAGTGAGGGAAAACAGGGGGCAAAGGCTGAAGCTTTCTTT. Translated, it gives CASSEGKQGAKAEAFF.

The chain joins TRBV5-1 to TRBJ2-6; TRBD1 agrees at 7 bases. Germline CDR1 reads SGHRS; CDR2 reads YFSETQ. Losses at the gene ends were 4 bases for V and 2 bases for J; bases not matched to a gene: 3. The CDR3 consists of 15 residues. CDR3 nucleotide sequence: TGCGCCAGCAGCCACGACAGGGCTGGGGCCAACGTCCTGACTTTC. Its translation: CASSHDRAGANVLTF.

This chain joins TRBV2 and TRBJ2-3, with 11 bases that match TRBD2. The ends lost 5 bases at V and 6 bases at J; junction bases unmatched: 10. The CDR3 covers 16 residues. Germline CDR1 is SNHLY and CDR2 is FYNNEI. For the CDR3, the DNA is TGTGCCAGCAGTTGGAAGAGTAGCGGGGGGGCGGATACGCAGTATTTT. Translating gives CASSWKSSGGADTQYF.

The J gene is TRBJ2-2, the V gene TRBV5-1, with a weak D call TRBD1 (5 bases). CDR1 and CDR2 (germline): SGHRS, YFSETQ. CDR3 length: 15 amino acids. V was trimmed by 4 bases and J by 0 bases, leaving 10 bases between them. The CDR3 DNA sequence: TGCGCCAGCAGCCTCGACAGCTCGAACACCGGGGAGCTGTTTTTT. It yields the protein CASSLDSSNTGELFF.

The chain recombines TRBV12-3 or TRBV12-4 with TRBJ1-1, with no clear D. V was trimmed by 2 bases and J by 2 bases, leaving 6 bases between them. The CDR3 length is 13 residues. This CDR3 is CASSLTTNTEAFF. The CDR3 region has the DNA TGTGCCAGCAGTTTAACAACAAACACTGAAGCTTTCTTT.

The genes are TRBV10-1 and TRBJ2-1; unclear D gene. From germline, CDR1 is WNHNN and CDR2 SYGVQD (reference sequence). The ends were cut back, 0 bases at V and 0 bases at J, with 12 bases in the middle. The CDR3 is 17 residues long. The CDR3 coding sequence is TGCGCCAGCAGTGAGTCGTTCCGACTGGGCTCCTACAATGAGCAGTTCTTC. Residues: CASSESFRLGSYNEQFF.

The chain uses TRBV12-3 or TRBV12-4 and TRBJ2-1, with D tentatively TRBD1 (6 bases). The CDR3 extends over 12 amino acids. Trimming shortened V by 10 bases and J by 10 bases, and 17 bases separated the two germline ends. Here the CDR3 DNA reads TGTGCCATCGTAGAGGGACACCAAGAGCAGTTCTTC. This codes for CAIVEGHQEQFF.

The gene calls are TRBV9 and TRBJ2-3, with 9 bases matching TRBD1. The CDR3 sequence is 17 residues long. CDR1 is SGDLS, CDR2 YYNGEE, per germline. V shed 4 bases and J 2 bases; nucleotides not matched to a gene: 11. This chain's CDR3 is CASSLKPGQGNTDTQYF. In DNA form, the CDR3 reads TGTGCCAGCAGCCTGAAACCGGGACAGGGTAACACAGATACGCAGTATTTT.

The chain has TRBV23-1 and TRBJ2-7; TRBD1 aligns across 9 bases. TRBV23-1 is an open reading frame whose function is uncertain. This CDR3 comprises 15 residues. The J segment lost 0 bases and the V segment lost 2 bases, leaving 2 bases of the junction unmatched. The CDR3 sequence: CASSQPGQGSYEQYF. In DNA form, the CDR3 reads TGCGCCAGCAGTCAACCGGGACAGGGCTCCTACGAGCAGTACTTC.

The chain employs TRBV7-9 and TRBJ1-3; D not resolved. The CDR3 is 12 residues long. From germline, CDR1 is SEHNR and CDR2 FQNEAQ (reference sequence). Trimming took 5 bases from V and 7 from J, leaving 9 bases between them. For the CDR3, the DNA is TGTGCCAGCAGCCAAATCGGTAACACCATATATTTT. The encoded protein is CASSQIGNTIYF.